The sequence of this TCR beta chain was determined in a study of cytomegalovirus exposure and HLA in healthy donors. Points from the study as a whole: HLA allele associations emerged for around 15,000 TCR beta sequences in a later analysis, at 0.05 false discovery rate.

Participants comprised healthy donors of bone marrow. Trimming cost V 5 bases and J 3 bases, with 13 bases left between them. Germline V gene sequence: CDR1 SGHTA, CDR2 FQGNSA. The CDR3 is 14 residues long. The PCR made use of 60 Vbeta and 13 Jbeta primers. Sequencing used immunoSEQ multiplex PCR; TCRdb keeps in-frame clones, though not all of them. The sample comprises over 35,000 clones, around two thirds of which are singletons, and 8.7% rests with the top ten. With respect to this clone: Its cognate antigen is unknown.

This chain connects TRBV7-2 to TRBJ1-2; possible D gene TRBD1, 6 bases. This clonotype was obtained from a human donor in good health. Sequencing used PBMCs. Here the CDR3 DNA reads TGTGCCAGCAGCCAGGGGAGAGGGTACTATGGCTACACCTTC. Residues: CASSQGRGYYGYTF. Combining the CDR3 with reference TRBV7-2 and TRBJ1-2 gives the whole variable domain GAGVSQSPSNKVTEKGKDVELRCDPISGHTALYWYRQSLGQGLEFLIYFQGNSAPDKSGLPSDRFSAERTGGSVSTLTIQRTQQEDSAVYLCASSQGRGYYGYTFGSGTRLTVV.